What follows are 18 T cell receptor beta chains derived from one specimen sequenced in a study of T cell responses to AZD1222 COVID-19 vaccine. Measured with immunoSEQ multiplex PCR; TCRdb has only the in-frame clones, and not every one. The sample consists of 90,000 to 100,000 clones, about 90% of them appearing once. This specimen was peripheral blood, taken 28 days after the second AZD1222 dose. These receptors all stem from an adult who received the AZD1222 COVID-19 vaccine.

The chain combines TRBV6-7 with TRBJ1-2; D not resolved. TRBV6-7 is known as an ORF, though its function is uncertain. V shed 0 bases and J shed 12 bases, with 17 bases lying between them. The CDR3 runs 14 residues. This CDR3 reads CASSYSPECIVDTF. CDR3 coding DNA: TGTGCCAGCAGTTACTCGCCGGAATGTATAGTTGACACCTTC.

This clone was seen more than once but under ten times. The V and J genes are TRBV28 and TRBJ2-7, with TRBD2 matching 13 bases. Per germline, CDR1 MDHEN and CDR2 SYDVKM. The CDR3 sequence is 17 residues long. With V trimmed by 3 bases and J by 6 bases, 11 bases remained unmatched. In nucleotides, the CDR3 is TGTGCCAGCAGTTTTTGGTCACTAGCGGGAGGGCCTGGCGAGCAGTACTTC. Protein sequence: CASSFWSLAGGPGEQYF.

J is TRBJ2-5 and V is TRBV5-1; TRBD1 is a possible D gene (6 bases). V shed 0 bases and J shed 5 bases, with 11 bases lying between them. CDR3 length: 14 residues. Germline CDR1 SGHRS, CDR2 YFSETQ. The CDR3 DNA is TGCGCCAGCAGCTTGGTCCCAGGGGAGGAGACCCAGTACTTC. As protein: CASSLVPGEETQYF.

Only one count was recorded for this clone. The genes are TRBV3-1 (or the pseudogene TRBV3-2) and TRBJ1-2; D possibly corresponds to TRBD1 (5 bases). Trimming left V 0 bases short and J 0 bases short, with 8 bases between. The CDR3 has 15 residues. CDR1 and CDR2 from the germline V gene are LGHDT and YNNKEL (reference sequence). The CDR3 reads CASSQDAGANYGYTF. The CDR3 nucleotides read TGTGCCAGCAGCCAAGATGCGGGGGCTAACTATGGCTACACCTTC.

This chain uses TRBV6-1 with TRBJ1-2; 7 bases align to TRBD1. This CDR3 region has 12 residues. J gave up 10 bases and V 3 bases, and 5 bases lay outside the gene matches. The germline V gene encodes CDR1 MNHNS and CDR2 SASEGT. Here the CDR3 reads CASSDSGGVYTF. The CDR3 DNA is TGTGCCAGCAGTGATTCAGGGGGAGTCTACACCTTC.

This sequence joins TRBV28 and TRBJ2-7; D ambiguous. Germline lookup yields CDR1 MDHEN and CDR2 SYDVKM. This CDR3 is 13 amino acids long. Trimming shortened V by 3 bases and J by 0 bases, and 6 bases separated the two germline ends. The CDR3 bases are TGTGCCAGCAGTTTGTACGGCTCCTACGAGCAGTACTTC. Translation gives CASSLYGSYEQYF. The variable domain in full, with the rest retrieved from reference TRBV28 and TRBJ2-7, is DVKVTQSSRYLVKRTGEKVFLECVQDMDHENMFWYRQDPGLGLRLIYFSYDVKMKEKGDIPEGYSVSREKKERFSLILESASTNQTSMYLCASSLYGSYEQYFGPGTRLTVT.

The rearrangement joins TRBV30 to TRBJ1-4, with 7 bases matching TRBD1. CDR3 length equals 15 residues. The J segment lost 7 bases and the V segment lost 4 bases, leaving 12 bases of the junction unmatched. CDR1 is GTSNPN and CDR2 is SVGIG in the germline V gene (reference sequence). The CDR3 region is CAWTRIRGGTEKLFF. The CDR3 nucleotides are TGTGCCTGGACCCGAATCAGGGGGGGGACTGAAAAACTGTTTTTT. Using reference TRBV30 and TRBJ1-4 for the parts outside the CDR3, the full variable domain is SQTIHQWPATLVQPVGSPLSLECTVEGTSNPNLYWYRQAAGRGLQLLFYSVGIGQISSEVPQNLSASRPQDRQFILSSKKLLLSDSGFYLCAWTRIRGGTEKLFFGSGTQLSVL.

The chain uses TRBV27 and TRBJ1-5; D remains unclear. The germline gives CDR1 MNHEY, CDR2 SMNVEV (reference sequence). V lost 0 bases to trimming and J lost 7 bases, with 13 bases between them. The CDR3 length is 15 residues. The CDR3 sequence: CASSLSGGAGQPQHF. DNA of the CDR3: TGTGCCAGCAGTTTATCGGGTGGCGCGGGACAGCCCCAGCATTTT.

The chain links TRBV12-3 or TRBV12-4 to TRBJ1-2; the D is unclear. Trimming took off 8 bases at V and 5 bases at J, with 9 bases between the two ends. The CDR3 is 11 residues long. The chain's CDR3 is CASGGKYGYTF. CDR3 DNA: TGTGCCAGCGGCGGGAAATATGGCTACACCTTC.

The chain couples TRBV5-1 to TRBJ1-4, with TRBD1 as a possible D gene (6 bases). The CDR3 spans 14 residues. Trimming removed 5 bases from V and 6 bases from J, with 14 bases in between. The germline V gene encodes CDR1 SGHRS and CDR2 YFSETQ. The CDR3 bases are TGCGCCAGCAGTCTACAGGGTGTAGATGAAAAACTGTTTTTT. It is translated as CASSLQGVDEKLFF.

J is TRBJ2-3 and V is TRBV12-3 or TRBV12-4, with 9 bases matching TRBD1. The CDR3 sequence is 13 residues long. V lost 6 bases and J lost 4; bases outside the gene matches: 2. CDR3 sequence reads: CASRQGAADTQYF. The CDR3 DNA is TGTGCCAGCAGACAGGGGGCGGCAGATACGCAGTATTTT.

The chain combines TRBV5-1 with TRBJ1-6; 8 bases match TRBD1. V was clipped by 4 bases and J by 5 bases; unmatched bases: 5. The CDR3 has 15 residues. Germline V lookup: CDR1 SGHRS, CDR2 YFSETQ. The CDR3 reads CASSGGQVNNSPLHF. The CDR3 nucleotides read TGCGCCAGCAGCGGGGGACAGGTGAATAATTCACCCCTCCACTTT.

The V call is TRBV5-5, the J call TRBJ1-4, with 7 bases lining up with TRBD1. This CDR3 is 15 amino acids long. Germline V gives CDR1 SGHKS, CDR2 YYEKEE (reference sequence). V was pared by 4 bases and J by 5 bases, with 8 bases of the junction left unmatched. The CDR3 reads CASSPQGVGNEKLFF. CDR3 nucleotide sequence: TGTGCCAGCAGCCCGCAGGGGGTTGGAAATGAAAAACTGTTTTTT.

The rearrangement joins TRBV28 to TRBJ2-3, with 7 nucleotides matching TRBD2. CDR1 and CDR2 (germline): MDHEN, SYDVKM. Trimming cost V 3 bases and J 2 bases; bases outside gene matches: 8. The length of the CDR3 is 16 residues. As DNA, the CDR3 is TGTGCCAGCAGTTTCCATTACCGGGACTACACAGATACGCAGTATTTT. Protein: CASSFHYRDYTDTQYF. Complete variable domain (other parts from reference TRBV28 and TRBJ2-3): DVKVTQSSRYLVKRTGEKVFLECVQDMDHENMFWYRQDPGLGLRLIYFSYDVKMKEKGDIPEGYSVSREKKERFSLILESASTNQTSMYLCASSFHYRDYTDTQYFGPGTRLTVL.

The sample holds one count of this clone. J is TRBJ1-2 and V is TRBV15; D is possibly TRBD1 (5 bases). The CDR3 has 13 amino acids. Germline loops: CDR1 LNHNV, CDR2 YYDKDF (reference sequence). Trimming took off 0 bases at V and 12 bases at J, with 14 bases between the two ends. CDR3 in DNA: TGTGCCACCAGCAGAGAGGGGTTAAAGGGGAACACCTTC. It is translated as CATSREGLKGNTF.

CDR3 coding DNA: TGTGCCAGCAGCGGGACAGGGGTGAACACTGAAGCTTTCTTT. Translated, it gives CASSGTGVNTEAFF. The chain combines TRBV9 with TRBJ1-1, with TRBD1 matching over 9 bases. J gave up 0 bases and V 3 bases, and 0 bases lay outside the gene matches. The V gene's germline CDR1 is SGDLS and CDR2 YYNGEE. This CDR3 has 14 amino acids.

This sequence joins TRBV5-1 and TRBJ1-4; D gene ambiguous. The V and J ends lost 4 bases and 0 bases respectively, with 13 bases between them. The CDR3 spans 16 residues. Germline V CDR1 and CDR2: SGHRS, YFSETQ. For the CDR3, the DNA is TGCGCCAGCAGCCCCGCTCGGGTGGCAACTAATGAAAAACTGTTTTTT. This translates into CASSPARVATNEKLFF. The entire variable domain, with the rest obtained from reference TRBV5-1 and TRBJ1-4, is as follows: KAGVTQTPRYLIKTRGQQVTLSCSPISGHRSVSWYQQTPGQGLQFLFEYFSETQRNKGNFPGRFSGRQFSNSRSEMNVSTLELGDSALYLCASSPARVATNEKLFFGSGTQLSVL.

The CDR3 spells CASRPSTARGPQHF. CDR3 bases: TGTGCCAGTAGGCCCTCGACAGCACGTGGGCCCCAGCATTTT. The chain employs TRBV19 and TRBJ1-5; the D gene is possibly TRBD1 (5 bases). V was clipped by 6 bases and J by 9 bases, with 18 bases between them. This CDR3 has 14 residues. Germline lookup yields CDR1 LNHDA and CDR2 SQIVND (reference sequence). The variable domain in full, completed from reference TRBV19 and TRBJ1-5, reads DGGITQSPKYLFRKEGQNVTLSCEQNLNHDAMYWYRQDPGQGLRLIYYSQIVNDFQKGDIAEGYSVSREKKESFPLTVTSAQKNPTAFYLCASRPSTARGPQHFGDGTRLSIL.